Listed below are T cell receptor beta chains from one sample, sequenced in a study of PD-L1 blockade in urothelial cancer. The assay was immunoSEQ multiplex PCR, and TCRdb's table has in-frame clones only and misses some. The table records about 95,000 clones, roughly 84% of them present only once. Sequenced material: PBMCs, taken around atezolizumab (anti-PD-L1) treatment. The source is a man in his 60s with urothelial cancer. Each CDR3 is given with its conserved first and last residue. Size tells how often a clone was seen (once, few, many) or the class of an expanded clone, and some rows leave it out.

NA	TRBV10-3	CATSAPSGNTIYF
once	TRBV7-2	CASSQGGSQETQYF
once	TRBV5-6	CASSLRSRGYTF
NA	TRBV10-2	CASGEAGGPSNEQFF
NA	TRBV15	CATSRGGSGSSYEQYF
NA	TRBV11-2	CASSLMGQGVRTGELFF
NA	TRBV7-8	CASSRQAGPRQETQYF
NA	TRBV19	CASSSQAVATEAFF
NA	TRBV5-4	CASSTPGQGLEQYF
once	TRBV2	CASSRQGDGGNTIYF
NA	TRBV5-1	CASSPEGRDLTDTQYF
NA	TRBV28	CASGQGLYGYTF
NA	TRBV7-9	CASSLLDSYNEQFF
NA	TRBV30	CAWSVRALNTEAFF
NA	TRBV7-8	CASSLVESNEKLFF
NA	TRBV9	CASSVGQASSSEQYF
NA	TRBV9	CASSFQGQAGSYNEQFF
once	TRBV28	CASSSIAGERYEQYF
NA	TRBV15	CAEETGQETQYF
NA	TRBV6-5	CASSPRGKNQPQHF
NA	TRBV9	CASSVWTGLGGYTF
NA	TRBV18	CASSPAQGEQYF
NA	TRBV6-1	CASTGTGNSPLHF
once	TRBV4-2	CASSQDLAGGQETQYF
NA	TRBV6-6	CASSFGTAQTYEQYF
NA	TRBV6-1	CASSEATSGEGGTQYF
NA	TRBV2	CASSDREGRFAYEQYF
NA	TRBV10-1	CASSEFDLTGNQPQHF
NA	TRBV30	CAWSPGSQETQYF
NA	TRBV5-1	CASSPGGSRSNQPQHF
few	TRBV28	CAIGGFYEQYF
once	TRBV7-6	CASSSSRNTGELFF
NA	TRBV7-2	CASSLAIIAGGATDTQYF
NA	TRBV2	CASSEFGTSETQFF
NA	TRBV28	CASSRPESTTGYGYTF
once	TRBV4-2	CASSQDGGDREQFF
NA	TRBV28	CASEPSRGGSTYEQYF